One and the same sample provided the 26 T cell receptor beta chains below, sequenced in a study of beta chain features in type 1 diabetes. No antigens are known for them. Isolated RNA was reverse transcribed in full, so expressed TCRB transcripts were sequenced. Sequencing was performed with immunoSEQ multiplex PCR; in TCRdb, only in-frame clones are kept and a portion is missing. This table has 600,000 to 700,000 clones, 13% appearing once. Overall study results and limits: TCRB CDR3 length was moderately but significantly reduced in all four CD4+ subsets of Type 1 diabetes patients.

The sequenced material came from naive CD4+ T cells from blood. The receptors stem from a man aged 18 to 29 with type 1 diabetes.

The gene calls are TRBV30 and TRBJ1-1, with 7 bases fitting TRBD1. With 4 bases clipped from V and 3 bases from J, the junction kept 5 bases outside the gene matches. Germline CDR1 and CDR2: GTSNPN and SVGIG (reference sequence). The CDR3 is 13 amino acids. CDR3 residues: CAWTLTGYTEAFF. CDR3 DNA: TGTGCCTGGACTCTGACAGGGTACACTGAAGCTTTCTTT.

This rearrangement joins TRBV30 to TRBJ1-4; TRBD1 might be the D (6 bases). The CDR3 spans 15 residues. CDR1 is GTSNPN and CDR2 is SVGIG in the germline V gene (reference sequence). The V end was cut by 3 bases, the J end by 6 bases, with 17 bases between. This CDR3 is CAWRTAGASYEKLFF. In DNA, the CDR3 is TGTGCCTGGAGAACCGCAGGGGCCTCGTATGAAAAACTGTTTTTT.

The chain links TRBV7-9 to TRBJ1-6; D unclear. This CDR3 has 13 residues. Trimming stripped 5 bases from V and 8 bases from J, with 10 bases between. Germline values: CDR1 SEHNR, CDR2 FQNEAQ (reference sequence). The DNA of the CDR3 is TGTGCCAGCAGCCCAAACGTTTATTCACCCCTCCACTTT. Its protein is CASSPNVYSPLHF.

The chain combines TRBV5-1 with TRBJ2-7; the D is unclear. This CDR3 is 13 amino acids long. Trimming removed 5 bases at V and 6 bases at J, with 15 bases between. Germline CDR1 SGHRS, CDR2 YFSETQ. Written as DNA, the CDR3 is TGCGCCAGCAGGATTCTGGGCCAAGGCGAGCAGTACTTC. It yields the protein CASRILGQGEQYF.

In its sample, this clone was seen a few times. The rearrangement joins TRBV27 to TRBJ1-1; D is undetermined. With 2 bases removed from V and 1 base from J, the gap between germline ends came to 8 bases. Germline V lookup: CDR1 MNHEY, CDR2 SMNVEV (reference sequence). The CDR3 contains 14 residues. The CDR3, as DNA: TGTGCCAGCAGTTTAGAAGGGCCGAACACTGAAGCTTTCTTT. Translating gives CASSLEGPNTEAFF.

For the CDR3, the DNA is TGTGCCAGCAGTTACGATTCGGGGATTGCAGATACGCAGTATTTT. This sequence encodes CASSYDSGIADTQYF. The chain recombines TRBV6-5 with TRBJ2-3, with D tentatively TRBD2 (5 bases). The CDR3 runs to 15 residues. V was cut by 2 bases and J by 4 bases, with 13 bases left in between. Germline V lookup: CDR1 MNHEY, CDR2 SVGAGI.

The chain's CDR3 is CAWSVWAAVGSGNTIYF. The DNA of the CDR3 is TGTGCCTGGAGTGTATGGGCCGCCGTCGGTTCTGGAAACACCATATATTTT. The rearrangement uses TRBV30 and TRBJ1-3; D is unclear. The CDR3 totals 17 residues. V was trimmed by 0 bases and J by 1 base, leaving 16 bases between them. Germline-derived CDR1 and CDR2 are GTSNPN and SVGIG (reference sequence).

This clone was seen a handful of times. The chain has TRBV4-1 and TRBJ2-7, with D unresolved. Germline CDR1 MGHRA, CDR2 YSYEKL. There are 15 residues in the CDR3. Trimming removed 0 bases at V and 2 bases at J, with 11 bases between. The CDR3 sequence: CASSQELRVTYEQYF. The CDR3 DNA is TGCGCCAGCAGCCAAGAGCTACGGGTTACCTACGAGCAGTACTTC.

This chain connects TRBV6-5 to TRBJ1-1; maybe TRBD1 (6 bases). Germline lookup yields CDR1 MNHEY and CDR2 SVGAGI. Trimming took off 5 bases at V and 1 base at J, with 14 bases between the two ends. This CDR3 has 15 residues. This CDR3 is CASSLYLTGNTEAFF. The CDR3 DNA sequence: TGTGCCAGCAGTCTATACCTGACAGGGAACACTGAAGCTTTCTTT.

Only a few counts were recorded for this clone. This chain joins TRBV10-3 and TRBJ1-5; 10 bases agree with TRBD1. CDR1 and CDR2 from the germline V gene are ENHRY and SYGVKD. V was clipped by 3 bases and J by 2 bases; unmatched bases: 4. This CDR3 comprises 16 residues. The chain's CDR3 is CAISDLGTGGNQPQHF. CDR3 DNA: TGTGCCATCAGTGATTTAGGGACAGGGGGCAATCAGCCCCAGCATTTT.

The chain is built from TRBV9 and TRBJ2-7, with no clear D. The CDR3 runs 13 residues. Germline V lookup: CDR1 SGDLS, CDR2 YYNGEE. The germline V and J ends were trimmed by 0 bases and 4 bases, with 8 bases remaining between them. CDR3 amino acids: CASSVVLSYEQYF. The CDR3 coding sequence is TGTGCCAGCAGCGTAGTTCTTTCGTACGAGCAGTACTTC. Complete variable domain (other parts from reference TRBV9 and TRBJ2-7): DSGVTQTPKHLITATGQRVTLRCSPRSGDLSVYWYQQSLDQGLQFLIQYYNGEERAKGNILERFSAQQFPDLHSELNLSSLELGDSALYFCASSVVLSYEQYFGPGTRLTVT.

This clone has only a few counts. The chain has TRBV2 and TRBJ2-6; 8 bases map to TRBD1. J was trimmed by 0 bases and V by 2 bases; bases with no gene match: 3. The CDR3 is 17 amino acids. The germline V gene encodes CDR1 SNHLY and CDR2 FYNNEI. In nucleotides, the CDR3 is TGTGCCAGCAGTGAAAGACAGGGGATCTCTGGGGCCAACGTCCTGACTTTC. This translates into CASSERQGISGANVLTF.

The sample holds a few counts of this clone. V usage is TRBV10-3 and J usage is TRBJ2-5; D may be TRBD1 (5 bases). CDR1 is ENHRY and CDR2 is SYGVKD in the germline V gene. V was trimmed by 5 bases and J by 5 bases, leaving 12 bases between them. The CDR3 has 13 residues. The CDR3 sequence is CAISSTGGETQYF. The DNA for the CDR3 is TGTGCCATCAGTTCCACAGGCGGTGAGACCCAGTACTTC.

This chain links TRBV27 with TRBJ1-5; TRBD1 aligns across 7 bases. The CDR3 covers 14 residues. In germline, CDR1 is MNHEY, CDR2 SMNVEV (reference sequence). The J segment lost 6 bases and the V segment lost 2 bases, leaving 4 bases of the junction unmatched. The CDR3, as DNA: TGTGCCAGCAGTTTAGAGGGGGCTCGTCAGCCCCAGCATTTT. Protein sequence: CASSLEGARQPQHF.

The chain couples TRBV5-1 to TRBJ2-3; TRBD1 or TRBD2 may be the D gene (5 bases each). The germline V and J ends were trimmed by 4 bases and 6 bases, with 18 bases remaining between them. Germline V gives CDR1 SGHRS, CDR2 YFSETQ. This CDR3 is built from 15 residues. The CDR3 spells CASSHGTIGTDTQYF. As DNA, the CDR3 is TGCGCCAGCAGCCACGGGACCATTGGGACGGATACGCAGTATTTT.

This clone was found a few times. The rearrangement links TRBV5-1 to TRBJ2-5; 13 nucleotides align to TRBD2. The CDR3 length is 17 residues. Per germline, CDR1 SGHRS and CDR2 YFSETQ. The J segment lost 4 bases and the V segment lost 4 bases, leaving 10 bases of the junction unmatched. The CDR3 DNA follows: TGCGCCAGCAGCACCCCGACCAGGACTAGCGGGGGAGAGACCCAGTACTTC. This sequence encodes CASSTPTRTSGGETQYF.

This clone was observed a handful of times. This chain links TRBV7-9 with TRBJ2-7; D is perhaps TRBD2 (5 bases). From germline, CDR1 is SEHNR and CDR2 FQNEAQ (reference sequence). This CDR3 has 12 amino acids. Deletions cut 6 bases from V and 5 bases from J, with 11 bases between. CDR3 coding DNA: TGTGCCAGCAGTTCGGACTCTAACGAGCAGTACTTC. Translation: CASSSDSNEQYF.

V usage is TRBV2 and J usage is TRBJ2-1; D unclear. Trimming pared 1 base from V and 5 bases from J, leaving 12 bases between. The CDR3 is 15 residues long. In germline, CDR1 is SNHLY, CDR2 FYNNEI. CDR3 nucleotide sequence: TGTGCCAGCAGTGAAGAGGCTGCGGCTGACAATGAGCAGTTCTTC. Protein sequence: CASSEEAAADNEQFF.

This clone came up many times. This rearrangement joins TRBV7-9 to TRBJ1-4; tentative D call: TRBD1 (6 bases). This CDR3 has 13 amino acids. Per germline, CDR1 SEHNR and CDR2 FQNEAQ (reference sequence). V was trimmed by 8 bases and J by 4 bases, leaving 11 bases between them. The CDR3 reads CASVPQGNEKLFF. The CDR3 nucleotides read TGTGCCAGCGTACCACAGGGTAATGAAAAACTGTTTTTT.

V and J are TRBV15 and TRBJ1-3; possibly TRBD1 for D (6 bases). The CDR3 sequence is 15 residues long. CDR1 is LNHNV and CDR2 is YYDKDF in the germline V gene (reference sequence). Trimming took 0 bases from V and 4 from J, leaving 10 bases between them. CDR3 sequence reads: CATSREAGVGNTIYF. CDR3 bases: TGTGCCACCAGCAGAGAAGCAGGGGTCGGAAACACCATATATTTT.

This clone was detected only a few times. As DNA, the CDR3 is TGCGCCAGCAGCCAAGTTGGGGGAGCGAACACTGAAGCTTTCTTT. Protein sequence: CASSQVGGANTEAFF. The chain recombines TRBV4-1 with TRBJ1-1, with D possibly matching TRBD1 (5 bases). CDR3 length: 15 residues. Germline values: CDR1 MGHRA, CDR2 YSYEKL. The germline V and J ends were trimmed by 1 base and 1 base, with 10 bases remaining between them.

This sequence joins TRBV6-6 and TRBJ2-7; possible D gene TRBD1, 6 bases. Per the germline V gene, CDR1 is MNHNY and CDR2 is SVGAGI (reference sequence). The CDR3 totals 14 residues. V was clipped by 2 bases and J by 4 bases, with 12 bases between them. CDR3 residues: CASSYGGQLYEQYF. Written as DNA, the CDR3 is TGTGCCAGCAGTTACGGGGGACAACTTTACGAGCAGTACTTC.

This rearrangement joins TRBV10-3 to TRBJ2-5; TRBD1 matches at 7 bases. In germline, CDR1 is ENHRY, CDR2 SYGVKD. The CDR3 is 13 amino acids. With V trimmed by 4 bases and J by 9 bases, 8 bases remained unmatched. CDR3 bases: TGTGCCATCAGTGGTGGGACAGACCGGGCCCAGTACTTC. It specifies CAISGGTDRAQYF.

In nucleotides, the CDR3 is TGTGCCAGCAGTCCTGAGACAGGACCGAAACTGTACTTC. This gives the protein CASSPETGPKLYF. The chain combines TRBV28 with TRBJ2-7, with a tentative D call TRBD1 (6 bases). The CDR3 is made up of 13 amino acids. Trimming took off 5 bases at V and 12 bases at J, with 20 bases between the two ends. The germline gives CDR1 MDHEN, CDR2 SYDVKM.

This clone has a handful of counts. The chain recombines TRBV7-8 with TRBJ2-5, with unresolved D. The CDR3 is 16 residues long. Per the germline V gene, CDR1 is SGHVS and CDR2 is FQNEAQ. V gave up 7 bases and J gave up 4 bases, with 22 bases separating them. CDR3 in amino acids: CASNPNLGSSRETQYF. In nucleotides, the CDR3 is TGTGCCAGCAACCCGAACTTAGGAAGCTCTAGAGAGACCCAGTACTTC.

In its sample, this clone was seen a few times. The V call is TRBV30, the J call TRBJ2-5; D may be TRBD1 (6 bases). This CDR3 has 14 amino acids. Trimming cost V 5 bases and J 1 base, with 14 bases left between them. Germline V CDR1 and CDR2: GTSNPN, SVGIG (reference sequence). The chain's CDR3 is CAWLSKGVQETQYF. For the CDR3, the DNA is TGTGCCTGGCTTTCGAAGGGGGTCCAAGAGACCCAGTACTTC.